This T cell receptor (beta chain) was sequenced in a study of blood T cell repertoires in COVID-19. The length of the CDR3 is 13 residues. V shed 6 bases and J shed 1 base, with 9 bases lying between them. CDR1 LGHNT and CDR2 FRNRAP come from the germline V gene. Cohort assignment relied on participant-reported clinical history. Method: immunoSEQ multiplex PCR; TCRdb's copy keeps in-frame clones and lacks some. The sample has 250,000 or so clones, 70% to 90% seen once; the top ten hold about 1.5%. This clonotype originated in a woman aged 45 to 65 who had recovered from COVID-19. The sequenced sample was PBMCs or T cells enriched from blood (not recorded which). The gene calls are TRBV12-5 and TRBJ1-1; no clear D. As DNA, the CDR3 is TGTGCTAGTGGCCCGGACTGGAACACTGAAGCTTTCTTT. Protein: CASGPDWNTEAFF.